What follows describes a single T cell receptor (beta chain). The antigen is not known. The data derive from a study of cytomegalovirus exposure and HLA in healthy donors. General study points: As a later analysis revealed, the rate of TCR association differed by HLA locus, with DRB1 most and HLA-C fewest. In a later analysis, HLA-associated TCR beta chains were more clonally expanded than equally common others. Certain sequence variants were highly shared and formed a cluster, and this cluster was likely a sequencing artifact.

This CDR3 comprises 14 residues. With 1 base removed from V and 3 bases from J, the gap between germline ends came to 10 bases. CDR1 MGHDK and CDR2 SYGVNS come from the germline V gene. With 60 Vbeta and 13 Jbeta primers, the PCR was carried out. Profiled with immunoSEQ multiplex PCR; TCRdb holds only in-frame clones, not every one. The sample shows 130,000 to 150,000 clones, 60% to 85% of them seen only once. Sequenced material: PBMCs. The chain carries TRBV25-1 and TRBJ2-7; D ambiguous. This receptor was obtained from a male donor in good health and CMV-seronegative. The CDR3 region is CASSEFDLLYEQYF. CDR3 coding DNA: TGTGCCAGCAGTGAATTCGACTTACTCTACGAGCAGTACTTC.